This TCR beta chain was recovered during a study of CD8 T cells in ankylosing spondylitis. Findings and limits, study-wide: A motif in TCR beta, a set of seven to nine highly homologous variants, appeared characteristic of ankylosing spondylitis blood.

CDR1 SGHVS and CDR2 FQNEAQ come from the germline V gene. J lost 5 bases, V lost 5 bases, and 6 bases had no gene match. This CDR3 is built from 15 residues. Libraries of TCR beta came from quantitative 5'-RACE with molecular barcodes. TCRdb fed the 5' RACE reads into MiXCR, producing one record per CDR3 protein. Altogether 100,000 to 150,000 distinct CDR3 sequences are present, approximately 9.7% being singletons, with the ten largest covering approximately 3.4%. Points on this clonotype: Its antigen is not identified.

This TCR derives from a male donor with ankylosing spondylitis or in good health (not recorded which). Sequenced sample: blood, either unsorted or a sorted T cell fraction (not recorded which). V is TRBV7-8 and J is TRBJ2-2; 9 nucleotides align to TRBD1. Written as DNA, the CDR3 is TGTGCCAGCAGCCCCGGGACAGGGATTACCGGGGAGCTGTTTTTT. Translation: CASSPGTGITGELFF.